These 24 T cell receptor beta chains originate from one sample sequenced in a study of monozygotic twins with cystic fibrosis (TCRdb year 2021). Receptor libraries were prepared by the immunoSEQ multiplex PCR assay. This is the immuneACCESS table as TCRdb keeps it, with only in-frame sequences that have V and J called. A part of the clones is gone; compared with another copy, unresolved V genes explain less than half, and the rest is unexplained. The sample table contains 8,000 or so clones; only one count was recorded for 94% of them. The biggest ten clones account for 0.5% to 0.65% of the sample. Input material: blood. The receptors shown here come from a boy aged 2 to 10 with cystic fibrosis.

The V and J genes are TRBV20-1 and TRBJ1-2, with unresolved D. V dropped 6 bases and J dropped 8 bases, with 13 bases sitting between them. CDR1 is DFQATT and CDR2 is SNEGSKA in the germline V gene (reference sequence). CDR3 length: 11 residues. The CDR3 DNA sequence: TGCAGTGCCCCGTTTCCTGGGGGCTACACCTTC. Translation: CSAPFPGGYTF.

The gene calls are TRBV14 and TRBJ2-3, with 13 bases aligning to TRBD2. The trim removed 4 bases at V and 6 bases at J, leaving 4 bases unmatched. The CDR3 totals 15 residues. From germline, CDR1 is SGHDN and CDR2 FVKESK. The CDR3 nucleotides read TGTGCCAGCAGCCCTGGACTAGCGGGGGCGGATACGCAGTATTTT. This encodes CASSPGLAGADTQYF.

The CDR3 is CASSLGDRRGEKLFF. CDR3 nucleotide sequence: TGTGCCAGCAGCTTGGGGGACAGACGAGGAGAAAAACTGTTTTTT. V is TRBV7-8 and J is TRBJ1-4, with 7 bases lining up with TRBD1. Germline V lookup: CDR1 SGHVS, CDR2 FQNEAQ. The CDR3 sequence is 15 residues long. The trim removed 3 bases at V and 8 bases at J, leaving 9 bases unmatched.

The chain links TRBV4-2 to TRBJ1-4, with TRBD1 as a possible D gene (5 bases). CDR1 and CDR2 (germline): LGHNA, YNFKEQ. This CDR3 has 16 residues. Trimming pared 0 bases from V and 6 bases from J, leaving 14 bases between. The CDR3 nucleotides read TGTGCCAGCAGCCAAGATAATGGGGGGGACGATGAAAAACTGTTTTTT. Its protein is CASSQDNGGDDEKLFF.

The gene calls are TRBV7-6 and TRBJ2-3; D not resolved. V was clipped by 1 base and J by 0 bases, with 8 bases between them. CDR1 and CDR2 from the germline V gene are SGHVS and FNYEAQ. CDR3 length equals 15 residues. The CDR3 protein is CASSLVALSTDTQYF. The DNA for the CDR3 is TGTGCCAGCAGCTTAGTGGCGCTTAGCACAGATACGCAGTATTTT.

The chain employs TRBV7-9 and TRBJ1-2; a weak D match, TRBD1 (6 bases). V lost 4 bases and J lost 0, with 12 bases in between. The CDR3 is made up of 15 amino acids. Germline values: CDR1 SEHNR, CDR2 FQNEAQ (reference sequence). CDR3 nucleotide sequence: TGTGCCAGCAGCTCTTACAGGGATTCTAACTATGGCTACACCTTC. Residues: CASSSYRDSNYGYTF.

The chain has TRBV18 and TRBJ1-1; D gene unclear. Trimming pared 3 bases from V and 4 bases from J, leaving 12 bases between. Germline values: CDR1 KGHSH, CDR2 LQKENI. The CDR3 loop spans 14 amino acids. CDR3 residues: CASSPAGARTEAFF. CDR3 DNA sequence: TGTGCCAGCTCACCGGCAGGAGCGCGCACTGAAGCTTTCTTT.

V gene TRBV20-1 combines with J gene TRBJ2-1; D unclear. The CDR3 is 10 amino acids. In germline, CDR1 is DFQATT, CDR2 SNEGSKA (reference sequence). Trimming stripped 5 bases from V and 4 bases from J, with 3 bases between. The chain's CDR3 is CSAVYNEQFF. The CDR3 nucleotides are TGCAGTGCTGTGTACAATGAGCAGTTCTTC.

V and J are TRBV6-5 and TRBJ1-5; no clear D. There are 14 residues in the CDR3. The V gene's germline CDR1 is MNHEY and CDR2 SVGAGI. V was trimmed by 6 bases and J by 3 bases, leaving 12 bases between them. CDR3 loop: CASRSRPNNQPQHF. The CDR3 DNA follows: TGTGCCAGCAGATCAAGGCCCAACAATCAGCCCCAGCATTTT.

This clone came up once. The rearrangement links TRBV5-1 to TRBJ2-5; 7 positions agree with TRBD2. J was trimmed by 5 bases and V by 0 bases; bases with no gene match: 10. CDR1 SGHRS and CDR2 YFSETQ come from the germline V gene. This CDR3 comprises 16 residues. The chain's CDR3 is CASSLGPSGSSETQYF. CDR3 coding DNA: TGCGCCAGCAGCTTGGGGCCTAGCGGTTCCTCGGAGACCCAGTACTTC.

The CDR3 reads CASSYSRGGVYEQYF. CDR3 DNA: TGTGCCAGCAGTTACTCCCGGGGGGGGGTCTACGAGCAGTACTTC. V gene TRBV6-5 combines with J gene TRBJ2-7; 8 bases are a match to TRBD2. CDR1 MNHEY and CDR2 SVGAGI come from the germline V gene. Trimming took 0 bases from V and 3 from J; bases not matched to a gene: 4. The length of the CDR3 is 15 residues.

DNA for the CDR3: TGTGCCAGCAGCTTCGGACAGGCCGTTGAGCAGTACTTC. Encoded protein: CASSFGQAVEQYF. The J gene is TRBJ2-7, the V gene TRBV7-2; TRBD1 matches 7 bases. Trimming cost V 3 bases and J 7 bases; bases outside gene matches: 6. This CDR3 comprises 13 residues. Germline V gene data show CDR1 as SGHTA and CDR2 as FQGNSA.

The rearrangement links TRBV10-3 to TRBJ2-1; TRBD1 aligns across 7 bases. Per the germline V gene, CDR1 is ENHRY and CDR2 is SYGVKD. The CDR3 has 17 residues. The J segment lost 2 bases and the V segment lost 2 bases, leaving 9 bases of the junction unmatched. CDR3: CAISEPRDRGPYNEQFF. In DNA, the CDR3 is TGTGCCATCAGTGAGCCCCGGGACAGAGGTCCCTACAATGAGCAGTTCTTC.

The chain employs TRBV6-6 and TRBJ1-5; D not certain. Trimming removed 7 bases from V and 3 bases from J, with 19 bases in between. The CDR3 covers 16 residues. Germline V gene data show CDR1 as MNHNY and CDR2 as SVGAGI (reference sequence). The CDR3 nucleotides are TGTGCCAGCACCTCTCGGGCTACAGTCCACAATCAGCCCCAGCATTTT. It translates to CASTSRATVHNQPQHF.

The rearrangement joins TRBV2 to TRBJ2-7; possible D gene TRBD2, 6 bases. The CDR3 spans 17 residues. Germline-derived CDR1 and CDR2 are SNHLY and FYNNEI. The germline V and J ends were trimmed by 5 bases and 2 bases, with 22 bases remaining between them. The CDR3 region is CASSHRQTGLGPYEQYF. The CDR3 DNA reads as TGTGCCAGCAGTCATAGACAGACGGGACTGGGGCCCTACGAGCAGTACTTC. The full variable domain, completed using reference TRBV2 and TRBJ2-7, is EPEVTQTPSHQVTQMGQEVILRCVPISNHLYFYWYRQILGQKVEFLVSFYNNEISEKSEIFDDQFSVERPDGSNFTLKIRSTKLEDSAMYFCASSHRQTGLGPYEQYFGPGTRLTVT.

This clone occurred once. This rearrangement joins TRBV6-5 to TRBJ2-3, with TRBD1 matching 8 bases. This CDR3 has 16 residues. Germline trimming cut 0 bases from V and 6 bases from J; bases unmatched to any gene: 8. Germline CDR1 MNHEY, CDR2 SVGAGI. Here the CDR3 DNA reads TGTGCCAGCAGTTACTCGAACCAGGGGGCTGGTGATACGCAGTATTTT. It specifies CASSYSNQGAGDTQYF.

The rearrangement links TRBV9 to TRBJ1-2; 7 bases align to TRBD1. Germline CDR1 and CDR2: SGDLS and YYNGEE. There are 13 residues in the CDR3. The trim removed 2 bases at V and 3 bases at J, leaving 1 base unmatched. The CDR3 sequence: CASSVTGDYGYTF. In DNA form, the CDR3 reads TGTGCCAGCAGCGTCACAGGGGACTATGGCTACACCTTC.

The V and J genes are TRBV19 and TRBJ2-1; 8 bases agree with TRBD1. The germline V gene has CDR1 LNHDA and CDR2 SQIVND (reference sequence). V shed 10 bases, J shed 10 bases, and the junction held 9 bases outside the gene matches. This CDR3 spans 12 amino acids. The CDR3 is CATGQARWEQFF. In nucleotides, the CDR3 is TGTGCCACGGGACAGGCAAGGTGGGAGCAGTTCTTC. Full variable domain (rest looked up from reference TRBV19 and TRBJ2-1): DGGITQSPKYLFRKEGQNVTLSCEQNLNHDAMYWYRQDPGQGLRLIYYSQIVNDFQKGDIAEGYSVSREKKESFPLTVTSAQKNPTAFYLCATGQARWEQFFGPGTRLTVL.

The chain combines TRBV4-2 with TRBJ2-6; tentative D call: TRBD2 (6 bases). The ends were cut back, 0 bases at V and 0 bases at J, with 15 bases in the middle. The germline gives CDR1 LGHNA, CDR2 YNFKEQ. The CDR3 runs to 19 residues. CDR3 sequence (DNA): TGTGCCAGCAGCCAAGATCCGGGACTCTTGAGCTCTGGGGCCAACGTCCTGACTTTC. Translating gives CASSQDPGLLSSGANVLTF.

This chain uses TRBV19 with TRBJ2-3; 10 positions agree with TRBD2. Germline CDR1 reads LNHDA; CDR2 reads SQIVND (reference sequence). J was trimmed by 4 bases and V by 8 bases; bases with no gene match: 6. CDR3 length: 14 residues. This CDR3 reads CASSRTSGSDTQYF. CDR3 nucleotide sequence: TGTGCCAGTTCACGGACTAGCGGATCAGATACGCAGTATTTT. Full variable domain (rest looked up from reference TRBV19 and TRBJ2-3): DGGITQSPKYLFRKEGQNVTLSCEQNLNHDAMYWYRQDPGQGLRLIYYSQIVNDFQKGDIAEGYSVSREKKESFPLTVTSAQKNPTAFYLCASSRTSGSDTQYFGPGTRLTVL.

The chain is built from TRBV2 and TRBJ2-3, with 13 bases that match TRBD2. CDR3 length: 16 amino acids. J was trimmed by 5 bases and V by 3 bases; bases with no gene match: 5. The V gene's germline CDR1 is SNHLY and CDR2 FYNNEI. The CDR3 spells CASSEGTSGAGDTQYF. As DNA, the CDR3 is TGTGCCAGCAGTGAGGGGACTAGCGGGGCGGGAGATACGCAGTATTTT.

The chain combines TRBV6-1 with TRBJ2-7; TRBD2 might be the D (5 bases). CDR1 and CDR2 (germline): MNHNS, SASEGT. Trimming left V 2 bases short and J 2 bases short, with 10 bases between. The CDR3 extends over 14 amino acids. The CDR3 region is CASSEIAFAYEQYF. CDR3 in DNA: TGTGCCAGCAGTGAAATAGCGTTCGCCTACGAGCAGTACTTC.

The count of this clone is one. The chain carries TRBV5-1 and TRBJ1-4; maybe TRBD1 (6 bases). With 2 bases removed from V and 5 bases from J, the gap between germline ends came to 7 bases. CDR3 length: 13 amino acids. In germline, CDR1 is SGHRS, CDR2 YFSETQ. In DNA form, the CDR3 reads TGCGCCAGCAGCTTTGGGACAAATGAAAAACTGTTTTTT. It is translated as CASSFGTNEKLFF.

This chain joins TRBV7-2 and TRBJ2-1; D is possibly TRBD2 (5 bases). V lost 5 bases and J lost 8, with 19 bases in between. The CDR3 length is 15 residues. Per the germline V gene, CDR1 is SGHTA and CDR2 is FQGNSA. CDR3 sequence: CASSGGRLAPYEQFF. Written as DNA, the CDR3 is TGTGCCAGCAGCGGCGGGCGATTAGCCCCTTATGAGCAGTTCTTC.